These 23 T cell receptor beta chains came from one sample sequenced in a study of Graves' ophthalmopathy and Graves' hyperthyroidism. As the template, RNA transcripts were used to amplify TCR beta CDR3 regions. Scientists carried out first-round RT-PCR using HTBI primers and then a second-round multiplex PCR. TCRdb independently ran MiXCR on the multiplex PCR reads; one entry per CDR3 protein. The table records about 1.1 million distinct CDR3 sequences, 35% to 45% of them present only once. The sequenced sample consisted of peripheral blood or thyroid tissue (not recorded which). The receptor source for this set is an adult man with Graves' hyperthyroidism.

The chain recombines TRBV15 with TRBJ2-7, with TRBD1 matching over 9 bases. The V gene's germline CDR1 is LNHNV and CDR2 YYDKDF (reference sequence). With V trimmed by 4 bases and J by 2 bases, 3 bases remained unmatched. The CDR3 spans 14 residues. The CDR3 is CATSTGQGTYEQYF. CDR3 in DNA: TGTGCCACCAGCACGGGACAGGGTACCTACGAGCAGTACTTC.

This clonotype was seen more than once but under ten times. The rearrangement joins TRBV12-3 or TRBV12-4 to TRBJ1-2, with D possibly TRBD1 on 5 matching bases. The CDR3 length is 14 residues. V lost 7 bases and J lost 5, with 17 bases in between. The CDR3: CASNPPGTHYGYTF. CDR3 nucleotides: TGTGCCAGCAATCCACCTGGGACCCATTATGGCTACACCTTC.

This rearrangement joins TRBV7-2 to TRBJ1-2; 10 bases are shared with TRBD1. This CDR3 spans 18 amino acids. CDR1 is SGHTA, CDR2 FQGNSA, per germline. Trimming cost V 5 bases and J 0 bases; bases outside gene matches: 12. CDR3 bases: TGTGCCAGCAGCAGCGCCGGACAGGGGGGCAGTTCTAACTATGGCTACACCTTC. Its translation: CASSSAGQGGSSNYGYTF.

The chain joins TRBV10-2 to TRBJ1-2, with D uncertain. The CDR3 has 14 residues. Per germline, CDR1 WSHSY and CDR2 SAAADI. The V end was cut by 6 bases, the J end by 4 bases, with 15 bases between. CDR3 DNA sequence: TGCGCCAGCAGCCGGCGCGACAACTTCTATGGCTACACCTTC. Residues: CASSRRDNFYGYTF.

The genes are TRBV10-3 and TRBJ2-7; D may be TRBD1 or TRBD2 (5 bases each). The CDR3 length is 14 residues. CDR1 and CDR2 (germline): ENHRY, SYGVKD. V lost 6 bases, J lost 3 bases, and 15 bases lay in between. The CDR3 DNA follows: TGTGCCATCAGACGGGCCGGGGCAGACTACGAGCAGTACTTC. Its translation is CAIRRAGADYEQYF.

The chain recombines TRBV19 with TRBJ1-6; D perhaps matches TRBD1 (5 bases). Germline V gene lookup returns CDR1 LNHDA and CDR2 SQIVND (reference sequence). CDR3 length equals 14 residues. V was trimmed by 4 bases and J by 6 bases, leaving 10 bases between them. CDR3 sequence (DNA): TGTGCCAGTAGTACCGGGGGGACTAATTCACCCCTCCACTTT. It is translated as CASSTGGTNSPLHF.

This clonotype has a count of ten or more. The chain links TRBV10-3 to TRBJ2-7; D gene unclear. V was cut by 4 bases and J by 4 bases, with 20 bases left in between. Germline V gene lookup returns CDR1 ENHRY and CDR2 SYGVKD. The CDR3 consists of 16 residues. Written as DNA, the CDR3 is TGTGCCATCAGTGGTTCGGGCGAGACACTGAAATACGAGCAGTACTTC. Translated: CAISGSGETLKYEQYF.

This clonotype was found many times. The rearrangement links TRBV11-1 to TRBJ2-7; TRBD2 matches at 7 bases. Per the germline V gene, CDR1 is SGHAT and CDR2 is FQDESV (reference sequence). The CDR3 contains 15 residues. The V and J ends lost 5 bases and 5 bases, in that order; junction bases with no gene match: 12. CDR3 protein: CASSVTSVFLHEQYF. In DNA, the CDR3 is TGTGCCAGCAGCGTAACTAGCGTATTCCTTCACGAGCAGTACTTC.

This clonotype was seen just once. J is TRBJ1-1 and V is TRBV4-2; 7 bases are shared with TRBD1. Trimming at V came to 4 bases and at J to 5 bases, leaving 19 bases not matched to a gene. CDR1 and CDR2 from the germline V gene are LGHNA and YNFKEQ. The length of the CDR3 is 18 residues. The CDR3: CASSPRGGQRPLATEAFF. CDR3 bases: TGTGCCAGCAGCCCCAGGGGGGGACAGAGACCTTTAGCGACTGAAGCTTTCTTT.

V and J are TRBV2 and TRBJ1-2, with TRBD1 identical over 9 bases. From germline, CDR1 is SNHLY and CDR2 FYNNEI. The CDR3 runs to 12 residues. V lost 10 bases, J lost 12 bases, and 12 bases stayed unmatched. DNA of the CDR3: TGTGCCAACGCACAGGGGGCAGGGGGCCACACCTTC. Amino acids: CANAQGAGGHTF.

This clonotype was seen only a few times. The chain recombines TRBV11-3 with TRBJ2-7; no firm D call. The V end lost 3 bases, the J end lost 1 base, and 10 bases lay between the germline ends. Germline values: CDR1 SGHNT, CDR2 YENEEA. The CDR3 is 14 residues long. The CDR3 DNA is TGTGCCAGCAGCTTTCAGTTTGATTCCTACGAGCAGTACTTC. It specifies CASSFQFDSYEQYF.

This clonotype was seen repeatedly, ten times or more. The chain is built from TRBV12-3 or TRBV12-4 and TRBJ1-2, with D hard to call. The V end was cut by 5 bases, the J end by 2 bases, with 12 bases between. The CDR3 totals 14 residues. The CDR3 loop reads CASSRPEGNYGYTF. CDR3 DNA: TGTGCCAGCAGTCGCCCTGAAGGCAACTATGGCTACACCTTC.

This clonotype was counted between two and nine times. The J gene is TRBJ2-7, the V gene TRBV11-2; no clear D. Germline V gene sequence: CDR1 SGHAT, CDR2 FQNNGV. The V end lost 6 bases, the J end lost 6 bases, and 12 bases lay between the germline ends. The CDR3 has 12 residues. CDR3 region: CASSPLNVEQYF. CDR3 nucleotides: TGTGCCAGCAGTCCCCTTAATGTCGAGCAGTACTTC. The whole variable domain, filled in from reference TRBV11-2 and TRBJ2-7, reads EAGVAQSPRYKIIEKRQSVAFWCNPISGHATLYWYQQILGQGPKLLIQFQNNGVVDDSQLPKDRFSAERLKGVDSTLKIQPAKLEDSAVYLCASSPLNVEQYFGPGTRLTVT.

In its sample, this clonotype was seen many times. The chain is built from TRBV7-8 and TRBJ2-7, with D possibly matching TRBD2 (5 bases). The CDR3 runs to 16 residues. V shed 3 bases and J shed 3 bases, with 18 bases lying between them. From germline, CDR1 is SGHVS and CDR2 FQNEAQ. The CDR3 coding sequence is TGTGCCAGCAGCTTCTTCACGACTACCAATAGCTACGAGCAGTACTTC. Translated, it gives CASSFFTTTNSYEQYF.

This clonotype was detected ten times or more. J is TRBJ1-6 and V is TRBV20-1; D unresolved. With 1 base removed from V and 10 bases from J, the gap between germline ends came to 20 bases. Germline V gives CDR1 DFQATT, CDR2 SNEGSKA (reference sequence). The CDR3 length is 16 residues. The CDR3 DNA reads TGCAGTGCTAGAGTCCTGGGAGTCGGTGATCGATCACCCCTCCACTTT. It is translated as CSARVLGVGDRSPLHF.

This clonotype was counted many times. CDR3 DNA sequence: TGCGCCAGCAGCTTTGCCGACACTGAAGCTTTCTTT. The encoded protein is CASSFADTEAFF. The rearrangement uses TRBV5-1 and TRBJ1-1; no clear D gene. V was cut by 2 bases and J by 3 bases, with 5 bases left in between. Germline values: CDR1 SGHRS, CDR2 YFSETQ. The CDR3 is 12 residues long.

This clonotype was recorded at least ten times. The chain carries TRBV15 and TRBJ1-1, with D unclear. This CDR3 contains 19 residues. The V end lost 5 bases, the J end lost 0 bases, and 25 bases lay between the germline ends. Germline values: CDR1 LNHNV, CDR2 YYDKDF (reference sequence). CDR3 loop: CATSDGGWLIGSMNTEAFF. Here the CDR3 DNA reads TGTGCCACCAGCGACGGCGGGTGGTTAATAGGGTCGATGAACACTGAAGCTTTCTTT.

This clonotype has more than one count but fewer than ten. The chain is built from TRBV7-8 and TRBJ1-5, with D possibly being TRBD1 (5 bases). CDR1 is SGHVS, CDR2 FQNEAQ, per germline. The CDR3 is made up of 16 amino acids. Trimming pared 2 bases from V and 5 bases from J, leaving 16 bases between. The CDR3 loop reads CASSLTARVTDQPQHF. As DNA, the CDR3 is TGTGCCAGCAGCTTAACCGCCAGGGTAACCGATCAGCCCCAGCATTTT.

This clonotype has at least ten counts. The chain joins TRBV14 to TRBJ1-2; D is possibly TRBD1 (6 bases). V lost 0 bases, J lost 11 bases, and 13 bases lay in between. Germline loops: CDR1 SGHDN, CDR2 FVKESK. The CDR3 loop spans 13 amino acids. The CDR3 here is CASSQEVGHQYTF. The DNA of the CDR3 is TGTGCCAGCAGCCAAGAAGTGGGACATCAGTACACCTTC.

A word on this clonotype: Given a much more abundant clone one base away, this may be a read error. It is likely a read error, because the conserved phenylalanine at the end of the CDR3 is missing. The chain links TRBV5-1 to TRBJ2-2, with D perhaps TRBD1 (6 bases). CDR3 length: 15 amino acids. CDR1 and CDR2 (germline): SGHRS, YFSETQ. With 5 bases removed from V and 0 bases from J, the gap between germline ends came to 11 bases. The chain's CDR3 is CASRRQASNTGELFL. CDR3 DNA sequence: TGCGCCAGCAGAAGACAGGCGTCGAACACCGGGGAGCTGTTTCTT.

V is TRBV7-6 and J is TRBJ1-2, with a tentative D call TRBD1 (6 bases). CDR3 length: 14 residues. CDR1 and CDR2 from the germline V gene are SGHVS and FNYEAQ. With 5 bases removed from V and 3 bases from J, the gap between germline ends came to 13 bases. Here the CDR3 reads CASSLGGADYGYTF. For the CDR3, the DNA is TGTGCCAGCAGCCTGGGGGGGGCCGACTATGGCTACACCTTC. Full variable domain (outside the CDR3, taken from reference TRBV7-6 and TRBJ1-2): GAGVSQSPRYKVTKRGQDVALRCDPISGHVSLYWYRQALGQGPEFLTYFNYEAQQDKSGLPNDRFSAERPEGSISTLTIQRTEQRDSAMYRCASSLGGADYGYTFGSGTRLTVV.

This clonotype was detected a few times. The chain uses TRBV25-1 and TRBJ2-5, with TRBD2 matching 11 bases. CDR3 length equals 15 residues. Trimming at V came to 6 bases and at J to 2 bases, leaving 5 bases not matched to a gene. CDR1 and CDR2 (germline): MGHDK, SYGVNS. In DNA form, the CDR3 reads TGTGCCAGCAGCCTGTCTAGCGGGGGGCAAGAGACCCAGTACTTC. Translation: CASSLSSGGQETQYF.

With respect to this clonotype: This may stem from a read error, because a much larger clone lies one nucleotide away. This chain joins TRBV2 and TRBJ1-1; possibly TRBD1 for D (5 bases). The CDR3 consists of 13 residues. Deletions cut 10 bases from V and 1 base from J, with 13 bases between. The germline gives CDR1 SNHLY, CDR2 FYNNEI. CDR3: CAIRVSENTEAFF. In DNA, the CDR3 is TGTGCCATCAGGGTCAGTGAGAACACTGAAGCTTTCTTT. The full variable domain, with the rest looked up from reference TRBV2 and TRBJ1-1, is EPEVTQTPSHQVTQMGQEVILRCVPISNHLYFYWYRQILGQKVEFLVSFYNNEISEKSEIFDDQFSVERPDGSNFTLKIRSTKLEDSAMYFCAIRVSENTEAFFGQGTRLTVV.